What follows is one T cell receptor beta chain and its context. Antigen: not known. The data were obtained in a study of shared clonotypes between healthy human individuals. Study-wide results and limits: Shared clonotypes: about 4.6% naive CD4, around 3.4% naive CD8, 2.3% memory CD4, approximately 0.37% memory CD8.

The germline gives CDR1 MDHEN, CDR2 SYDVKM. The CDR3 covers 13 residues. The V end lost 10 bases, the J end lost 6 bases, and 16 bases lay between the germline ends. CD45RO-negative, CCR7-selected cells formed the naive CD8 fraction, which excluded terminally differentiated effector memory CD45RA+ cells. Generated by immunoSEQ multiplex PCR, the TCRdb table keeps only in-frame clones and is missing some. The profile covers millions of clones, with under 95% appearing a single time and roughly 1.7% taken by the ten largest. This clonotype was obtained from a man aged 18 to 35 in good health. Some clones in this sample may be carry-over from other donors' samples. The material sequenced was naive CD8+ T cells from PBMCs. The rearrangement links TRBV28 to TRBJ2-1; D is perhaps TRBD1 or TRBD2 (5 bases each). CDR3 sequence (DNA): TGTGCCACCTCTCCGAGGGGCCGCAATGAGCAGTTCTTC. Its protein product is CATSPRGRNEQFF.